This TCR beta chain was identified in a study of identical twins. Whole-study results and caveats: A lower insertion count was a feature of abundant cord blood beta clonotypes, with no such feature in memory repertoires.

In its sample, this clonotype was seen a few times. Its target is unknown. The V and J ends lost 7 bases and 0 bases, in that order; junction bases with no gene match: 4. The CDR3 has 15 residues. Germline values: CDR1 SEHNR, CDR2 FQNEAQ (reference sequence). Via MiXCR, TCRdb re-called the 5' RACE reads, giving one row per CDR3 protein. The table records more than 650,000 distinct CDR3 sequences, roughly 6% of them present only once. The source material was naive T cells sorted from blood. V and J are TRBV7-9 and TRBJ2-2; 8 bases match TRBD2. The clonotype originates from a man younger than 35 in good health. The CDR3 DNA sequence: TGTGCCAGCAAAAGGACTAGCACGAACACCGGGGAGCTGTTTTTT. Translation: CASKRTSTNTGELFF.